What follows is one TCR beta chain and its context. This CDR3 is built from 15 residues. V trimming: 4 bases; J trimming: 7 bases; junction bases outside the gene matches: 8. Germline V gene sequence: CDR1 SNHLY, CDR2 FYNNEI. In the original processing: By means of reference gene primer amplification, nucleated cell counts were estimated. Repertoires were generated with immunoSEQ multiplex PCR, while TCRdb's copy carries only in-frame clones and drops some. The V and J calls and the clone size are those of that table, but D and trimming were determined from the DNA. The sample includes about 240,000 clones, roughly 79% of them seen just once. The sample belongs to a study of blood T cell repertoires in COVID-19. On the study more broadly: COVID-19 samples, acute and convalescent, were from the United States, Italy and Spain.

This clonotype was obtained from a woman aged 80 or over with COVID-19, enrolled during active disease. The J gene is TRBJ1-4, the V gene TRBV2, with 8 positions matching TRBD1. Sequences were obtained from peripheral blood. DNA of the CDR3: TGTGCCAGCAGTGCCGGACAGGGAATAGGTGAAAAACTGTTTTTT. This encodes CASSAGQGIGEKLFF.